Listed here is a single T cell receptor beta chain. This CDR3 region has 13 residues. The V gene's germline CDR1 is LGHNA and CDR2 YNFKEQ. Trimming pared 0 bases from V and 9 bases from J, leaving 12 bases between. Clones were sequenced by immunoSEQ multiplex PCR, and TCRdb holds only the in-frame ones, with some missing. This sample has roughly 140,000 clones, with about nine tenths found just once. The record originates from a study of control samples from healthy donors and cancer patients. Sample: blood. The sequence was obtained from a man in his thirties or forties in good health. The rearrangement uses TRBV4-2 and TRBJ2-7, with a tentative D call TRBD2 (5 bases). The CDR3 DNA reads TGTGCCAGCAGCCAAGAATGGACTGACGGGCAGTACTTC. Its protein is CASSQEWTDGQYF.